This TCR beta chain was identified during a study of T cell responses to AZD1222 COVID-19 vaccine. Germline V CDR1 and CDR2: SGHRS, YFSETQ. The CDR3 contains 18 residues. J lost 7 bases, V lost 4 bases, and 14 bases had no gene match. Method: immunoSEQ multiplex PCR; TCRdb's copy keeps in-frame clones and lacks some. The profile covers over 130,000 clones, with roughly 90% appearing a single time and approximately 1.6% taken by the ten largest. A word on this clone: Its antigen is currently unknown.

Study-wide results and caveats: Per reports, nearly half of all spike-specific TCRs target regions that are unmutated in variants.

This chain joins TRBV5-1 and TRBJ2-2; 12 bases agree with TRBD2. Sequenced material: peripheral blood, taken 28 days after the second AZD1222 dose. This clonotype was obtained from an adult who received the AZD1222 COVID-19 vaccine. The chain's CDR3 is CASSPGLAGFGSNGELFF. The CDR3, as DNA: TGCGCCAGCAGCCCAGGACTAGCGGGATTCGGCTCCAACGGGGAGCTGTTTTTT. Full variable domain (missing parts from reference TRBV5-1 and TRBJ2-2): KAGVTQTPRYLIKTRGQQVTLSCSPISGHRSVSWYQQTPGQGLQFLFEYFSETQRNKGNFPGRFSGRQFSNSRSEMNVSTLELGDSALYLCASSPGLAGFGSNGELFFGEGSRLTVL.